Listed below are T cell receptor beta chains from one sample, sequenced in a study of blood T cell repertoires in COVID-19. Data came from immunoSEQ multiplex PCR; TCRdb stores just in-frame clones and leaves some out. The sample contains some 71,000 clones, roughly 90% of which appear only once. Sequenced sample: peripheral blood. These receptors were collected from a man over 45 with acute or convalescent COVID-19. The CDR3 runs from the conserved cysteine through the conserved F or W. D genes are given only for firm matches. Clone size is stated in some rows and not others, as once, few, many or a class when expanded.

abundance: .
d_gene: .
v_gene: TRBV19
j_gene: TRBJ2-4
CDR3nt: TGTGCCACTACCGTCTCCGTACTCCCTCCCAAAAACATTCAGTACTTC
CDR3aa: CATTVSVLPPKNIQYF

abundance: .
d_gene: TRBD1
v_gene: TRBV19
j_gene: TRBJ1-5
CDR3nt: TGTGCCAGTCGCCCCCAGGGACAGGGTAGTAATCAGCCCCAGCATTTT
CDR3aa: CASRPQGQGSNQPQHF

abundance: .
d_gene: .
v_gene: TRBV19
j_gene: TRBJ2-1
CDR3nt: TGTGCCAGCCAGGAGGGCTACAATGAGCAGTTCTTC
CDR3aa: CASQEGYNEQFF

abundance: .
d_gene: TRBD2
v_gene: TRBV6-6
j_gene: TRBJ2-7
CDR3nt: TGTGCCAGCAGTCGAGGGACTAGCGGGAGTGTCTACGAGCAGTACTTC
CDR3aa: CASSRGTSGSVYEQYF

abundance: .
d_gene: .
v_gene: TRBV15
j_gene: TRBJ1-5
CDR3nt: TGTGCCACCAGCCACGGTCCCCAGGGTAGCCCGATGCCCCAGCATTTT
CDR3aa: CATSHGPQGSPMPQHF

abundance: .
d_gene: .
v_gene: TRBV29-1
j_gene: TRBJ1-3
CDR3nt: TGCAGCGTGACGGACAAGGCTGGAAACACCATATATTTT
CDR3aa: CSVTDKAGNTIYF

abundance: once
d_gene: TRBD2
v_gene: TRBV28
j_gene: TRBJ2-7
CDR3nt: TGTGCCAGCAATGTAGCGGGCTTTACCTACGAGCAGTACTTC
CDR3aa: CASNVAGFTYEQYF

abundance: .
d_gene: .
v_gene: TRBV18
j_gene: TRBJ2-5
CDR3nt: TGTGCCAGCTCACCACAAGCCAACCTTCAAGAGACCCAGTACTTC
CDR3aa: CASSPQANLQETQYF

abundance: .
d_gene: TRBD1
v_gene: TRBV15
j_gene: TRBJ2-7
CDR3nt: TGTGCCACCAGCAGAGATGGACAGGACGAGCAGTACTTC
CDR3aa: CATSRDGQDEQYF

abundance: .
d_gene: TRBD1
v_gene: TRBV6-5
j_gene: TRBJ1-5
CDR3nt: TGTGCCAGCAGGGGACAGTATAGCAATCAGCCCCAGCATTTT
CDR3aa: CASRGQYSNQPQHF

abundance: .
d_gene: .
v_gene: TRBV4-2
j_gene: TRBJ1-5
CDR3nt: TGTGCCAGCAGCCAAGAATTGGGGCAGGGCTTAAGGCAGCCCCAGCATTTT
CDR3aa: CASSQELGQGLRQPQHF

abundance: .
d_gene: TRBD1
v_gene: TRBV28
j_gene: TRBJ1-2
CDR3nt: TGTGCCAGCAGCCCCCCGACAGGGTTCGTTGGCTACACCTTC
CDR3aa: CASSPPTGFVGYTF

abundance: .
d_gene: TRBD2
v_gene: TRBV19
j_gene: TRBJ2-1
CDR3nt: TGTGCCAGTAGTCCCCGGACTAGCGGTTCCTCCTACAATGAGCAGTTCTTC
CDR3aa: CASSPRTSGSSYNEQFF